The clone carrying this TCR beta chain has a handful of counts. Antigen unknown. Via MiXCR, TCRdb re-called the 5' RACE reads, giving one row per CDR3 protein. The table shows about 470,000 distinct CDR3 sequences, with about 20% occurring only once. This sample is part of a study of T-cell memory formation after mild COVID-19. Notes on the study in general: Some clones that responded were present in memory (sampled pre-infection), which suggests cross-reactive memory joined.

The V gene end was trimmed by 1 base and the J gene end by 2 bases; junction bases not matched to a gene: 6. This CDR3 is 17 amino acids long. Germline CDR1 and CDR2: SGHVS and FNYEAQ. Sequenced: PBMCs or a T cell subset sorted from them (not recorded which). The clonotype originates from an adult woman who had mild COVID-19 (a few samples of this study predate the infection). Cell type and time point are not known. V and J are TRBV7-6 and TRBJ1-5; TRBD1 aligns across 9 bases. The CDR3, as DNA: TGTGCCAGCAGCTTAGGGACAGGGGATTGGGGCAATCAGCCCCAGCATTTT. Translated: CASSLGTGDWGNQPQHF.